This TCR beta chain was captured by sequencing in a study of cytotoxic CD8 clonotypes in ibrutinib-treated CLL. Study-wide context: Response sampling occurred after a median 12 months of treatment (range 6 to 36).

Worth noting for this clone: Antigen specificity is unknown.

The table came from immunoSEQ multiplex PCR; TCRdb's copy has only in-frame clones and leaves some out. The data contain around 200,000 clones, approximately 75% of them singletons. In germline, CDR1 is SGHNT, CDR2 YYREEE (reference sequence). CDR3 length: 15 residues. V dropped 5 bases and J dropped 2 bases, with 15 bases sitting between them. Study-level points and caveats: While tracking circulating CD8+ T-cell counts, baseline clonality exceeded that of age-matched healthy donors.

Genomic DNA in an amount of around 2 micrograms was extracted from cryopreserved PBMCs and used for the preparation of TCR beta libraries. The origin of this receptor is a human donor with chronic lymphocytic leukemia. Here the sequenced sample was PBMCs, taken after 12 months of ibrutinib treatment. The chain recombines TRBV5-4 with TRBJ2-3, with TRBD2 as a possible D gene (5 bases). The CDR3 DNA sequence: TGTGCCAGCAGACCCACCGGGGTGGTCACAGATACGCAGTATTTT. It translates to CASRPTGVVTDTQYF. The variable domain in full, with the rest retrieved from reference TRBV5-4 and TRBJ2-3, is ETGVTQSPTHLIKTRGQQVTLRCSSQSGHNTVSWYQQALGQGPQFIFQYYREEENGRGNFPPRFSGLQFPNYSSELNVNALELDDSALYLCASRPTGVVTDTQYFGPGTRLTVL.